The rows below give T cell receptor beta chains drawn from one sample of a study of metastatic and nonmetastatic thyroid tumors. Through MiXCR, TCRdb re-clonotyped the PCR reads. This table holds fewer than 35,000 clones, over 12% found once. The sample consisted of blood. These receptors originate from a male donor with papillary thyroid cancer or a benign thyroid nodule (not recorded which). Some clones in this sample may be carry-over from other donors' samples. Both conserved end residues are trimmed from each CDR3. Each record gives: J gene, V gene, CDR3 protein.

j_gene: TRBJ2-3; v_gene: TRBV12-3/TRBV12-4; CDR3aa: ASSSAPITDTQY
j_gene: TRBJ1-5; v_gene: TRBV6-4; CDR3aa: ASSEGHRDPIDQPQH
j_gene: TRBJ2-6; v_gene: TRBV6-5; CDR3aa: AGSYRDSLSVANVLT
j_gene: TRBJ1-1; v_gene: TRBV2; CDR3aa: ASSRGCWNTEAF
j_gene: TRBJ2-3; v_gene: TRBV11-1; CDR3aa: ASSLAGRSTDTQY
j_gene: TRBJ2-7; v_gene: TRBV30; CDR3aa: AWSVHSVRYEQY
j_gene: TRBJ2-3; v_gene: TRBV27; CDR3aa: ASSFRGLAGPDTQY
j_gene: TRBJ2-3; v_gene: TRBV20-1; CDR3aa: SARVSTDTQY
j_gene: TRBJ2-1; v_gene: TRBV4-1; CDR3aa: ASSHPGLAGGGNEQF
j_gene: TRBJ1-2; v_gene: TRBV6-1; CDR3aa: ASTQGGGVGYT
j_gene: TRBJ1-2; v_gene: TRBV6-1; CDR3aa: ASSPNLGTAHGYT
j_gene: TRBJ2-3; v_gene: TRBV3-1; CDR3aa: ASSQHGTSFPLGGDTQY
j_gene: TRBJ2-3; v_gene: TRBV7-9; CDR3aa: ASSYRGRATDTQY
j_gene: TRBJ1-5; v_gene: TRBV2; CDR3aa: ASSEALILEQPQH
j_gene: TRBJ1-2; v_gene: TRBV5-1; CDR3aa: ASSAQGGQGYGYT
j_gene: TRBJ2-5; v_gene: TRBV7-2; CDR3aa: ASSLQSGETQY
j_gene: TRBJ2-2; v_gene: TRBV6-1; CDR3aa: ASSERAGVGTGELF
j_gene: TRBJ2-7; v_gene: TRBV15; CDR3aa: ATSRGDQPYEQY
j_gene: TRBJ1-4; v_gene: TRBV6-1; CDR3aa: ASTQGLLRGEKLF
j_gene: TRBJ1-1; v_gene: TRBV28; CDR3aa: ASTVSSNTEAF
j_gene: TRBJ1-1; v_gene: TRBV5-4; CDR3aa: ASSSSGGGLSVTAF
j_gene: TRBJ1-2; v_gene: TRBV6-1; CDR3aa: ASSPGYYGYT
j_gene: TRBJ2-3; v_gene: TRBV2; CDR3aa: ASSVEGTQY
j_gene: TRBJ1-5; v_gene: TRBV2; CDR3aa: ASSLGGNNQPQH
j_gene: TRBJ2-1; v_gene: TRBV5-4; CDR3aa: ASSLRGGNEREGRVYNEQF
j_gene: TRBJ2-7; v_gene: TRBV12-3/TRBV12-4; CDR3aa: ASRPGSPYEQY
j_gene: TRBJ1-2; v_gene: TRBV12-3/TRBV12-4; CDR3aa: AIILGDGYT
j_gene: TRBJ2-2; v_gene: TRBV11-3; CDR3aa: ASSPRQNTGELF
j_gene: TRBJ2-3; v_gene: TRBV28; CDR3aa: ASSTGSDTQY
j_gene: TRBJ1-1; v_gene: TRBV6-2/TRBV6-3; CDR3aa: ASTLMGVGTEAF
j_gene: TRBJ2-7; v_gene: TRBV10-3; CDR3aa: AISGSGDEQY
j_gene: TRBJ2-7; v_gene: TRBV6-2/TRBV6-3; CDR3aa: ASSVGLAGALVEQY
j_gene: TRBJ2-7; v_gene: TRBV12-3/TRBV12-4; CDR3aa: ASISTGYEQY
j_gene: TRBJ1-2; v_gene: TRBV6-1; CDR3aa: ASRRSGQSSGGYT
j_gene: TRBJ1-2; v_gene: TRBV27; CDR3aa: ASRSPGINYGYT
j_gene: TRBJ1-5; v_gene: TRBV6-1; CDR3aa: ASNLNHGEGSNQPQH
j_gene: TRBJ2-7; v_gene: TRBV12-3/TRBV12-4; CDR3aa: ASKPSGNAYEQY
j_gene: TRBJ2-3; v_gene: TRBV5-1; CDR3aa: ASRKGNFRPSTDTQY
j_gene: TRBJ2-3; v_gene: TRBV18; CDR3aa: ASSLRTSGMGDTQY
j_gene: TRBJ2-5; v_gene: TRBV5-1; CDR3aa: ASSLAGNQETQY
j_gene: TRBJ2-3; v_gene: TRBV6-1; CDR3aa: ASRGGGDTQY
j_gene: TRBJ2-1; v_gene: TRBV25-1; CDR3aa: ASSEWGGQEEQF
j_gene: TRBJ2-5; v_gene: TRBV7-9; CDR3aa: ASAPGLAPTGTQY
j_gene: TRBJ1-1; v_gene: TRBV6-2/TRBV6-3; CDR3aa: ASSQPGTATYEAF
j_gene: TRBJ1-2; v_gene: TRBV28; CDR3aa: ASRSTGVSYGYT
j_gene: TRBJ2-7; v_gene: TRBV27; CDR3aa: ASSLRDLSYEQY
j_gene: TRBJ2-1; v_gene: TRBV11-1; CDR3aa: ASSLGHPSGWAYNEQF
j_gene: TRBJ2-2; v_gene: TRBV10-1; CDR3aa: ASSEGLAKNGELF
j_gene: TRBJ1-1; v_gene: TRBV19; CDR3aa: ASSIQGFYTEAF
j_gene: TRBJ2-3; v_gene: TRBV10-1; CDR3aa: ASSEAGIGNTQY
j_gene: TRBJ2-1; v_gene: TRBV7-3; CDR3aa: ASSLAGGVNEQF
j_gene: TRBJ1-1; v_gene: TRBV6-2/TRBV6-3; CDR3aa: ASQISGGGEAF
j_gene: TRBJ1-5; v_gene: TRBV20-1; CDR3aa: SASVATQPQH
j_gene: TRBJ1-1; v_gene: TRBV28; CDR3aa: ASSLLGTGGPEAF